The 17 T cell receptor beta chains reported below all come from one sample, sequenced in a study of regulatory T cells in long-lasting Graves disease. TCR beta libraries were built with iRepertoire HTBI primers and Arm-PCR of CDR3 regions. One entry per CDR3 protein results from TCRdb running MiXCR on the multiplex PCR reads. The top ten clones hold over 6% of a sample with a few hundred thousand distinct CDR3 sequences, 20% to 25% of them seen once. Specified time point: persistent/refractory GD, antithyroid drugs over 5 years with positive TRAb. The TCR library was prepared using RNA isolated from PBMCs. The specimen comprised peripheral blood mononuclear cells (PBMCs), sampled when the disease was refractory, from a patient treated with antithyroid drugs. The receptors shown here come from a female donor with Graves disease.

The V gene is TRBV2, the J gene TRBJ2-1; D possibly corresponds to TRBD2 (5 bases). This CDR3 comprises 13 residues. Germline loops: CDR1 SNHLY, CDR2 FYNNEI. Between the trimmed V and J ends, which lost 7 bases and 12 bases, there was a span of 19 bases. The CDR3 nucleotides are TGTGCCAGCATGGCCGAAGGAGGATTGGGGCAGTTCTTC. Translated: CASMAEGGLGQFF.

The V and J genes are TRBV29-1 and TRBJ1-2; no clear D. CDR1 is SQVTM, CDR2 ANQGSEA, per germline. Trimming removed 3 bases from V and 1 base from J, with 6 bases in between. The CDR3 is 12 amino acids. The CDR3 nucleotides are TGCAGCGTTGATGCAGATAACTATGGCTACACCTTC. It is translated as CSVDADNYGYTF.

This clonotype has a count of ten or more. The chain uses TRBV6-1 and TRBJ1-3, with a weak D call TRBD1 (5 bases). Looked up from germline, CDR1 is MNHNS and CDR2 is SASEGT. The CDR3 is made up of 18 amino acids. V lost 2 bases to trimming and J lost 1 base, with 18 bases between them. CDR3 nucleotide sequence: TGTGCCAGCAGTGAAATGGGGCAGGGAGGTTGGTCTGGAAACACCATATATTTT. Translation: CASSEMGQGGWSGNTIYF.

This chain joins TRBV6-9 and TRBJ1-6; 7 nucleotides align to TRBD1. Looked up from germline, CDR1 is MNHGY and CDR2 is SVAAGI. There are 15 residues in the CDR3. Losses at the gene ends were 2 bases for V and 3 bases for J; bases not matched to a gene: 1. CDR3: CASSYGQVYNSPLHF. The CDR3 region has the DNA TGTGCCAGCAGTTATGGACAGGTCTATAATTCACCCCTCCACTTT.

The gene calls are TRBV11-2 and TRBJ2-3, with TRBD1 matching over 7 bases. With 6 bases clipped from V and 0 bases from J, the junction kept 6 bases outside the gene matches. CDR1 and CDR2 from the germline V gene are SGHAT and FQNNGV. This CDR3 has 15 amino acids. Written as DNA, the CDR3 is TGTGCCAGCAGGCCACCGGGACAGAGCACAGATACGCAGTATTTT. Translating it yields CASRPPGQSTDTQYF. The full variable domain, its missing parts supplied by reference TRBV11-2 and TRBJ2-3, is EAGVAQSPRYKIIEKRQSVAFWCNPISGHATLYWYQQILGQGPKLLIQFQNNGVVDDSQLPKDRFSAERLKGVDSTLKIQPAKLEDSAVYLCASRPPGQSTDTQYFGPGTRLTVL.

This clonotype was seen more than once but under ten times. The chain carries TRBV20-1 and TRBJ2-7, with D possibly being TRBD2 (5 bases). The germline V and J ends were trimmed by 0 bases and 0 bases, with 9 bases remaining between them. The CDR3 has 14 residues. In germline, CDR1 is DFQATT, CDR2 SNEGSKA (reference sequence). CDR3 sequence (DNA): TGCAGTGCTAGAGATGGCGGGTCCTCCTACGAGCAGTACTTC. Amino acids: CSARDGGSSYEQYF.

At least ten counts were recorded for this clonotype. This CDR3 fails to terminate in the conserved phenylalanine or tryptophan, so it likely reflects a read error. This rearrangement joins TRBV28 to TRBJ1-5; D call uncertain. V was pared by 7 bases and J by 7 bases, with 17 bases between. Germline-derived CDR1 and CDR2 are MDHEN and SYDVKM. The CDR3 totals 14 residues. The CDR3 here is CASITGSLGQPQHL. DNA of the CDR3: TGTGCCAGCATTACGGGGTCCCTGGGGCAGCCCCAGCATCTT.

The DNA for the CDR3 is TGTGCCAGTAGTATCACCCACGGCGAGCGGGGGGCCTACGAGCAGTACTTC. This sequence encodes CASSITHGERGAYEQYF. The rearrangement links TRBV19 to TRBJ2-7, with 9 bases lining up with TRBD2. The CDR3 loop spans 17 amino acids. Germline V gives CDR1 LNHDA, CDR2 SQIVND (reference sequence). Trimming removed 3 bases from V and 2 bases from J; junction bases left unmatched: 11.

The V call is TRBV27, the J call TRBJ1-1; weak D call: TRBD1 (5 bases). V lost 2 bases to trimming and J lost 4 bases, with 17 bases between them. In germline, CDR1 is MNHEY, CDR2 SMNVEV (reference sequence). The CDR3 runs 16 residues. The CDR3 DNA reads TGTGCCAGCAGTTTAAACATAGGGGCAAGGAGCACTGAAGCTTTCTTT. It translates to CASSLNIGARSTEAFF.

The chain joins TRBV20-1 to TRBJ2-1; D perhaps matches TRBD2 (5 bases). The CDR3 has 13 amino acids. V lost 5 bases, J lost 5 bases, and 13 bases lay in between. The germline V gene encodes CDR1 DFQATT and CDR2 SNEGSKA (reference sequence). The CDR3 DNA reads as TGCAGTGCTGAGGGTGGCTCAGACAATGAGCAGTTCTTC. Translation: CSAEGGSDNEQFF.

This clonotype appeared a few times. This chain links TRBV18 with TRBJ2-7, with 7 bases that match TRBD1. CDR1 is KGHSH and CDR2 is LQKENI in the germline V gene. The V segment lost 4 bases and the J segment 2 bases; nucleotides outside the gene matches: 5. This CDR3 comprises 14 residues. The CDR3 sequence is CASSHRGQPYEQYF. In nucleotides, the CDR3 is TGTGCCAGCTCACACAGGGGTCAACCCTACGAGCAGTACTTC.

This clonotype was seen many times. This rearrangement joins TRBV29-1 to TRBJ2-7, with 11 bases lining up with TRBD1. Germline CDR1 is SQVTM and CDR2 is ANQGSEA. The CDR3 loop spans 13 amino acids. J was trimmed by 3 bases and V by 6 bases; bases with no gene match: 4. Here the CDR3 DNA reads TGCAGCGTGAGCGGGACAGGGGGCTACGAGCAGTACTTC. The encoded protein is CSVSGTGGYEQYF.

This clonotype came up many times. The gene calls are TRBV2 and TRBJ1-2; 8 bases align to TRBD1. Per germline, CDR1 SNHLY and CDR2 FYNNEI. This CDR3 region has 12 residues. V shed 6 bases and J 4 bases; nucleotides not matched to a gene: 1. CDR3 protein: CASSGQGYGYTF. CDR3 bases: TGTGCCAGCAGCGGACAGGGCTATGGCTACACCTTC.

In its sample, this clonotype was seen many times. The chain links TRBV20-1 to TRBJ2-5, with 11 positions matching TRBD2. J lost 2 bases, V lost 0 bases, and 2 bases had no gene match. Germline V gene data show CDR1 as DFQATT and CDR2 as SNEGSKA (reference sequence). CDR3 length equals 15 residues. The CDR3 nucleotides are TGCAGTGCTAGAGACAGACTAGCGGGACAAGAGACCCAGTACTTC. It codes for CSARDRLAGQETQYF.

There are many counts of this clonotype. The J gene is TRBJ2-7, the V gene TRBV28; TRBD1 matches 9 bases. This CDR3 has 15 amino acids. V lost 3 bases, J lost 3 bases, and 6 bases stayed unmatched. Germline V gene sequence: CDR1 MDHEN, CDR2 SYDVKM. Here the CDR3 reads CASSFSTGGNYEQYF. CDR3 DNA: TGTGCCAGCAGTTTCTCGACAGGGGGGAACTACGAGCAGTACTTC.

This clonotype was seen repeatedly, ten times or more. The rearrangement joins TRBV28 to TRBJ1-2, with D possibly TRBD1 on 6 matching bases. The CDR3 runs 14 residues. Trimming took 4 bases from V and 7 from J, leaving 16 bases between them. The V gene's germline CDR1 is MDHEN and CDR2 SYDVKM. Written as DNA, the CDR3 is TGTGCCAGCAGTTCAGGGGCCTCTGACCCTGGCTACACCTTC. It encodes CASSSGASDPGYTF.

This clonotype was seen many times. The V gene is TRBV19, the J gene TRBJ1-6, with D possibly being TRBD1 (5 bases). Trimming took off 3 bases at V and 8 bases at J, with 8 bases between the two ends. The CDR3 covers 13 residues. The germline gives CDR1 LNHDA, CDR2 SQIVND (reference sequence). The CDR3 DNA follows: TGTGCCAGTAGTATCTCGGGGGATTCACCCCTCCACTTT. Protein product: CASSISGDSPLHF.